These 24 T cell receptor beta chains share one sample of origin, sequenced in a study of blood T cell repertoires in COVID-19. Clones were read by immunoSEQ multiplex PCR, and TCRdb kept only the in-frame ones, dropping some. The sample consists of around 130,000 clones, 84% of them appearing once. Sequencing was performed on PBMCs or T cells enriched from blood (not recorded which). All receptors come from a man aged 40-55 years with acute COVID-19.

The V and J genes are TRBV5-1 and TRBJ2-3, with a weak D call TRBD1 (6 bases). Germline V gene sequence: CDR1 SGHRS, CDR2 YFSETQ. V lost 4 bases to trimming and J lost 3 bases, with 18 bases between them. This CDR3 region has 16 residues. The CDR3 nucleotides are TGCGCCAGCAGCACTGGGGGCAGGGTGGAGACAGATACGCAGTATTTT. Its protein product is CASSTGGRVETDTQYF.

The chain carries TRBV12-5 and TRBJ2-3; 11 bases map to TRBD2. This CDR3 is built from 18 residues. CDR1 is LGHNT and CDR2 is FRNRAP in the germline V gene. The trim removed 3 bases at V and 3 bases at J, leaving 11 bases unmatched. The CDR3 region is CASGFLIRLAGSTDTQYF. In DNA, the CDR3 is TGTGCTAGTGGTTTCCTGATCCGACTAGCGGGATCTACAGATACGCAGTATTTT.

The chain is built from TRBV2 and TRBJ2-7, with 7 bases matching TRBD2. V trimming: 3 bases; J trimming: 1 base; junction bases outside the gene matches: 3. This CDR3 is 14 amino acids long. From germline, CDR1 is SNHLY and CDR2 FYNNEI. CDR3 residues: CASSEIAGSYEQYF. The CDR3 DNA reads TGTGCCAGCAGTGAGATAGCGGGTTCCTACGAGCAGTACTTC.

The J gene is TRBJ1-5, the V gene TRBV18, with D hard to call. CDR1 is KGHSH and CDR2 is LQKENI in the germline V gene. V was cut by 0 bases and J by 4 bases, with 10 bases left in between. The CDR3 runs 15 residues. Here the CDR3 DNA reads TGTGCCAGCTCACCACCAGGTCAGGTTAATCAGCCCCAGCATTTT. Translation: CASSPPGQVNQPQHF.

The rearrangement uses TRBV5-8 and TRBJ1-1, with a weak D call TRBD1 (6 bases). The CDR3 totals 14 residues. With 3 bases removed from V and 7 bases from J, the gap between germline ends came to 16 bases. Germline V gene lookup returns CDR1 SGHTS and CDR2 YDEGEE. CDR3: CASSYVTGINEAFF. DNA of the CDR3: TGTGCCAGCAGCTATGTAACAGGGATTAATGAAGCTTTCTTT.

The V call is TRBV29-1, the J call TRBJ2-1; 14 nucleotides match TRBD2. The J segment lost 8 bases and the V segment lost 6 bases, leaving 6 bases of the junction unmatched. The CDR3 length is 14 residues. Germline V CDR1 and CDR2: SQVTM, ANQGSEA. The CDR3 DNA follows: TGCAGCGTACAGGGACTAGCGGGAGTGTATGAGCAGTTCTTC. It specifies CSVQGLAGVYEQFF.

The chain employs TRBV18 and TRBJ1-1; a possible D gene is TRBD1 (6 bases). This CDR3 region has 14 residues. Germline CDR1 is KGHSH and CDR2 is LQKENI. V lost 6 bases and J lost 5, with 16 bases in between. CDR3 sequence: CASSPTGMGTEAFF. The CDR3 DNA is TGTGCCAGCTCCCCAACAGGGATGGGGACTGAAGCTTTCTTT.

The chain combines TRBV6-5 with TRBJ2-4, with a tentative D call TRBD2 (5 bases). The germline V gene encodes CDR1 MNHEY and CDR2 SVGAGI. This CDR3 has 13 amino acids. Trimming took off 9 bases at V and 0 bases at J, with 9 bases between the two ends. This CDR3 reads CARFGLAKNIQYF. Here the CDR3 DNA reads TGTGCCAGGTTCGGACTAGCCAAAAACATTCAGTACTTC.

The V and J genes are TRBV24-1 and TRBJ1-6; maybe TRBD1 (5 bases). In germline, CDR1 is KGHDR, CDR2 SFDVKD. V lost 5 bases and J 8 bases, leaving 15 bases between the germline ends. The CDR3 is made up of 15 amino acids. The CDR3 reads CATSGGDPQYSPLHF. The CDR3 bases are TGTGCCACCAGTGGCGGGGACCCCCAATATTCACCCCTCCACTTT.

The CDR3 DNA follows: TGTGCCAGCAGTTTATATTCGAACACTGAAGCTTTCTTT. Protein product: CASSLYSNTEAFF. This chain joins TRBV12-3 or TRBV12-4 and TRBJ1-1; D is ambiguous. The length of the CDR3 is 13 residues. V lost 2 bases to trimming and J lost 1 base, with 5 bases between them.

The rearrangement links TRBV14 to TRBJ1-5; TRBD1 matches at 10 bases. Trimming cost V 3 bases and J 7 bases; bases outside gene matches: 0. CDR3 length equals 13 residues. CDR1 is SGHDN, CDR2 FVKESK, per germline. CDR3: CASSQGQGQPQHF. CDR3 nucleotides: TGTGCCAGCAGCCAGGGACAGGGGCAGCCCCAGCATTTT.

In its sample, this clone was seen once. The chain is built from TRBV5-1 and TRBJ2-1, with a weak D call TRBD2 (5 bases). Trimming stripped 4 bases from V and 8 bases from J, with 16 bases between. This CDR3 is built from 14 residues. In germline, CDR1 is SGHRS, CDR2 YFSETQ. CDR3 nucleotides: TGCGCCAGCAGCAACTCGCAGCCGAGGGATGAGCAGTTCTTC. Amino acids: CASSNSQPRDEQFF.

The sample holds a few counts of this clone. The CDR3 DNA sequence: TGTGCCAGCAGCCTGACAGGGGGCGATTCACCCCTCCACTTT. It encodes CASSLTGGDSPLHF. The chain recombines TRBV5-5 with TRBJ1-6; 10 bases align to TRBD1. Per the germline V gene, CDR1 is SGHKS and CDR2 is YYEKEE (reference sequence). V dropped 4 bases and J dropped 8; count of bases not matched to a gene: 3. The CDR3 extends over 14 amino acids.

V gene TRBV7-6 combines with J gene TRBJ1-6, with TRBD1 as a possible D gene (6 bases). CDR1 is SGHVS and CDR2 is FNYEAQ in the germline V gene. The CDR3 runs 16 residues. Trimming pared 1 base from V and 7 bases from J, leaving 14 bases between. CDR3 coding DNA: TGTGCCAGCAGCTTAGGCGAGGGGGTAAACAATTCACCCCTCCACTTT. The encoded protein is CASSLGEGVNNSPLHF. Full variable domain (outside the CDR3, taken from reference TRBV7-6 and TRBJ1-6): GAGVSQSPRYKVTKRGQDVALRCDPISGHVSLYWYRQALGQGPEFLTYFNYEAQQDKSGLPNDRFSAERPEGSISTLTIQRTEQRDSAMYRCASSLGEGVNNSPLHFGNGTRLTVT.

The chain links TRBV19 to TRBJ2-1, with TRBD2 as a possible D gene (5 bases). This CDR3 spans 15 amino acids. Trimming left V 2 bases short and J 8 bases short, with 16 bases between. Per the germline V gene, CDR1 is LNHDA and CDR2 is SQIVND (reference sequence). The CDR3 DNA sequence: TGTGCCAGTAGTATACCTGGAACTGGAGGTTATGAGCAGTTCTTC. It translates to CASSIPGTGGYEQFF.

The chain carries TRBV11-3 and TRBJ2-7, with 8 positions matching TRBD2. The V gene's germline CDR1 is SGHNT and CDR2 YENEEA. Trimming cost V 5 bases and J 0 bases; bases outside gene matches: 6. The length of the CDR3 is 15 residues. The CDR3 region is CASSPGGTTSYEQYF. In DNA form, the CDR3 reads TGTGCCAGCAGCCCGGGGGGGACTACCTCCTACGAGCAGTACTTC.

The chain is built from TRBV28 and TRBJ2-1; the match to TRBD2 covers 13 bases. Germline CDR1 reads MDHEN; CDR2 reads SYDVKM. J was trimmed by 9 bases and V by 6 bases; bases with no gene match: 11. This CDR3 comprises 16 residues. CDR3: CASSRGLAGEGGEQFF. In DNA, the CDR3 is TGTGCCAGCAGCCGTGGACTAGCGGGAGAAGGAGGTGAGCAGTTCTTC.

The rearrangement links TRBV11-3 to TRBJ2-5, with D uncertain. This CDR3 contains 15 residues. Germline V CDR1 and CDR2: SGHNT, YENEEA. V was trimmed by 5 bases and J by 3 bases, leaving 16 bases between them. The CDR3 DNA follows: TGTGCCAGCAGCCCCGGAGATACCCGCAAAGAGACCCAGTACTTC. It yields the protein CASSPGDTRKETQYF. Full variable domain (missing parts from reference TRBV11-3 and TRBJ2-5): EAGVVQSPRYKIIEKKQPVAFWCNPISGHNTLYWYLQNLGQGPELLIRYENEEAVDDSQLPKDRFSAERLKGVDSTLKIQPAELGDSAVYLCASSPGDTRKETQYFGPGTRLLVL.

V and J are TRBV28 and TRBJ2-6; the D is unclear. The germline V gene has CDR1 MDHEN and CDR2 SYDVKM. V shed 6 bases and J shed 1 base, with 10 bases lying between them. The CDR3 runs to 15 residues. CDR3 amino acids: CASSPSHSGANVLTF. CDR3 nucleotide sequence: TGTGCCAGCAGCCCATCCCATTCTGGGGCCAACGTCCTGACTTTC.

This sequence joins TRBV10-3 and TRBJ2-7, with a possible D match to TRBD1 (6 bases). V lost 10 bases and J 1 base, leaving 17 bases between the germline ends. This CDR3 region has 14 residues. The germline CDR1 and CDR2 sequences are ENHRY and SYGVKD. CDR3 amino acids: CATKGQGISYEQYF. In DNA form, the CDR3 reads TGTGCCACCAAGGGCCAGGGGATTTCCTACGAGCAGTACTTC.

The V and J genes are TRBV12-3 or TRBV12-4 and TRBJ1-2; no reliable D call. Trimming took 3 bases from V and 2 from J, leaving 4 bases between them. The CDR3 is made up of 12 amino acids. The CDR3 region has the DNA TGTGCCAGCAGTTTCACAAACTATGGCTACACCTTC. Its protein is CASSFTNYGYTF.

This chain connects TRBV6-6 to TRBJ1-5; D remains ambiguous. This CDR3 has 16 residues. Germline CDR1 and CDR2: MNHNY and SVGAGI (reference sequence). The V end lost 5 bases, the J end lost 0 bases, and 14 bases lay between the germline ends. As DNA, the CDR3 is TGTGCCAGCAGTCCACGCGAGGTCCTTAGCAATCAGCCCCAGCATTTT. Encoded protein: CASSPREVLSNQPQHF.

The chain is built from TRBV25-1 and TRBJ2-1; 8 bases line up with TRBD1. Germline V gene sequence: CDR1 MGHDK, CDR2 SYGVNS. This CDR3 contains 14 residues. J lost 2 bases, V lost 8 bases, and 5 bases had no gene match. The CDR3 protein is CASAPGGPYNEQFF. The CDR3 region has the DNA TGTGCCAGCGCCCCAGGGGGCCCCTACAATGAGCAGTTCTTC.

This chain uses TRBV27 with TRBJ1-4; D remains unclear. CDR3 length equals 18 residues. Germline CDR1 MNHEY, CDR2 SMNVEV (reference sequence). Trimming pared 3 bases from V and 0 bases from J, leaving 17 bases between. The CDR3 region is CASSFYREPDPTNEKLFF. In DNA, the CDR3 is TGTGCCAGCAGTTTTTATAGGGAGCCCGACCCAACTAATGAAAAACTGTTTTTT.